The clone carrying this T cell receptor (beta chain) was seen many times. Antigen specificity is unknown. The sample belongs to a study of T cells in Graves' hyperthyroidism and ophthalmopathy. Study in general: Staff took peripheral blood when the initial diagnosis was made, before any treatment began. General observations from the study: Ophthalmopathy cases were set apart from stable hyperthyroidism by a 13 V-J model. Blood held most thyroid clonotypes expanded above 0.001 frequency.

Germline loops: CDR1 SGHTA, CDR2 FQGNSA. This CDR3 is 13 amino acids long. The V and J ends lost 7 bases and 8 bases, in that order; junction bases with no gene match: 5. The TCR beta CDR3 regions underwent amplification using RNA transcripts as the source. The HTBI primer set served for first-round RT-PCR of the TCR CDR3. Each CDR3 protein is one row after TCRdb ran MiXCR on the multiplex PCR reads. The table records about 290,000 distinct CDR3 sequences, around 15% of them present only once. Diagnoses were made from clinical symptoms, serum measures (thyroxine and TRAb), thyroid ultrasound and orbital computed tomography.

The chain is built from TRBV7-2 and TRBJ2-1; 10 positions agree with TRBD2. Specimen: blood. This clonotype originated in a woman aged 60-75 years with Graves' ophthalmopathy. For the CDR3, the DNA is TGTGCCAGCACAAGAAGCGGGGGGGATGAGCAGTTCTTC. Its translation: CASTRSGGDEQFF.